Shown below are 6 T cell receptor beta chains from a single sample sequenced in a study of blood T cell repertoires in COVID-19. Sequencing used immunoSEQ multiplex PCR; TCRdb keeps in-frame clones, though not all of them. The sample holds roughly 250,000 clones; roughly four fifths are singletons and the top ten take approximately 4.4%. Sequencing was done on a sample of peripheral blood. The receptors originated from a man in his fifties with active or convalescent COVID-19.

V is TRBV7-3 and J is TRBJ2-1, with 7 bases matching TRBD1. V was pared by 3 bases and J by 3 bases, with 8 bases of the junction left unmatched. The CDR3 sequence is 16 residues long. CDR1 and CDR2 from the germline V gene are SGHTA and FQGTGA. CDR3 sequence: CASSFLGQTLYNEQFF. As DNA, the CDR3 is TGTGCCAGCAGCTTCCTGGGACAGACACTCTACAATGAGCAGTTCTTC.

The rearrangement uses TRBV4-1 and TRBJ2-5; D remains ambiguous. Trimming shortened V by 0 bases and J by 4 bases, and 12 bases separated the two germline ends. CDR1 MGHRA and CDR2 YSYEKL come from the germline V gene. This CDR3 contains 15 residues. The DNA of the CDR3 is TGCGCCAGCAGCCAAGACGAGCGTTTTGCAGAGACCCAGTACTTC. Protein sequence: CASSQDERFAETQYF.

This CDR3 reads CASSRRTGNTEAFF. In nucleotides, the CDR3 is TGCGCCAGCAGCAGAAGGACAGGCAACACTGAAGCTTTCTTT. The V call is TRBV4-1, the J call TRBJ1-1; 7 bases are shared with TRBD1. After removal of 5 bases from V and 2 bases from J, the junction contained 5 bases not matched to a gene. CDR1 MGHRA and CDR2 YSYEKL come from the germline V gene. The CDR3 extends over 14 amino acids.

This sequence joins TRBV29-1 and TRBJ2-7; 8 nucleotides line up with TRBD1. Trimming at V came to 5 bases and at J to 1 base, leaving 7 bases not matched to a gene. This CDR3 comprises 14 residues. Germline V gene data show CDR1 as SQVTM and CDR2 as ANQGSEA. CDR3 amino acids: CSVSIQGGSYEQYF. Written as DNA, the CDR3 is TGCAGCGTTAGTATACAGGGGGGTTCCTACGAGCAGTACTTC.

This sequence joins TRBV7-2 and TRBJ2-7, with 14 positions matching TRBD2. Germline-derived CDR1 and CDR2 are SGHTA and FQGNSA. The ends lost 1 base at V and 12 bases at J; junction bases unmatched: 14. CDR3 length: 17 residues. In DNA form, the CDR3 reads TGTGCCAGCAGCTTAGACTTTACCGGGACTAGCGGGGGTGGTCCGTACTTC. Translation: CASSLDFTGTSGGGPYF.

CDR3 residues: CASSPLLFDLTRRTGELFF. In nucleotides, the CDR3 is TGTGCCAGCTCACCTTTGTTGTTTGACCTGACTAGGAGGACCGGGGAGCTGTTTTTT. J is TRBJ2-2 and V is TRBV18; TRBD2 is a possible D gene (6 bases). V was shortened by 3 bases and J by 5 bases, with 25 bases between the two germline ends. Germline V gives CDR1 KGHSH, CDR2 LQKENI. CDR3 length: 19 amino acids.